Detailed here is one T cell receptor beta chain. This clonotype showed up many times. Its specific antigen is unknown. It has no much larger one-base neighbor in the sample; base qualities were not kept. This sample is part of a study of regulatory T cells in long-lasting Graves disease (dated by TCRdb to about 2021). Looking at the study overall: Patients with newly diagnosed Graves' disease had been on antithyroid drugs for under 3 months. Patients with persistent Graves' disease were compared with patients with newly diagnosed Graves' disease using TCR sequencing and RNA sequencing of peripheral blood. The study was conducted in China and was registered as a clinical trial. A total of about 35 samples underwent TCR sequencing, from about 13 patients with persistent Graves' disease and approximately 20 patients with newly diagnosed Graves' disease.

What the study reported, not specific to this receptor: Preferential use of TRBV28, TRBJ1-2 and TRBJ2-5 was observed in persistent disease, whereas TRBV20-1 and TRBJ2-1 were favored in newly diagnosed disease. Only peripheral blood was studied, because thyroid tissue, the primary lesion, was inaccessible. Compared with newly diagnosed patients, patients with persistent Graves' disease had lower TCR Shannon entropy and fewer highly expanded clones, which suggests clonal expansion. The authors noted that the small sample size was a limitation that may lower accuracy. Patients with persistent disease shared more public clonotypes (roughly 2,900) than newly diagnosed patients did (approximately 1,000). Sequencing and analysis were restricted to the TCR beta chain.

The germline V gene gives CDR1 as SGHAT and CDR2 as FQNNGV. Cut back by 2 bases and 8 bases, the V and J ends lie 21 bases apart. There are 17 amino acids in the CDR3, from cysteine to phenylalanine inclusive. The entry retains the CDR3 DNA only, 51 bases that are in frame from base 1. Library creation used multiplex PCR. The reads were generated on an Illumina HiSeq 4000. To build TCR beta libraries, CDR3 regions were amplified by Arm-PCR using iRepertoire HTBI primers. Before sequencing, the PCR products underwent gel purification. The published analysis was carried out like this. Across samples, about 64 TRBV and over 11 TRBJ segments were identified and used for gene usage analysis of CDR3 amino acid clonotypes. COPE and FqMerger were used to merge the filtered high-quality paired reads into contigs. BLAST was used to align contigs to the IMGT TRBV, TRBD and TRBJ reference genes, and CDR3 was defined following IMGT. Any clonotype with a frequency above 0.1% was counted as a highly expanded clone. Repertoire diversity was measured by Shannon entropy, and V-J evenness by the Gini coefficient. Public clonotypes were defined as clonotypes shared by more than one individual. The public reads were run again by TCRdb, first through fastp at Q25 and then through MiXCR, and only productive beta chains were kept. Identical CDR3 protein sequences are pooled into one entry, listed with their most common genes and DNA. TCRdb assigned the V and J calls; the authors' analysis was not used. This sample lists some 400,000 distinct CDR3 sequences; under 15% were detected once. Together, the top ten hold about a sixth of the sample.

Reading the label with the study, this specimen's time point is: newly diagnosed GD, antithyroid drugs for less than 3 months. RNA was extracted from PBMCs in TRIzol for both TCR sequencing and RNA sequencing. Graves' disease was diagnosed according to American Thyroid Association guidelines. The patients came from an endocrinology department in Xi'an, China. Each patient gave around 9 milliliters of peripheral blood, collected in an EDTA anticoagulant tube. Ficoll Paque Plus density gradient separation was used to isolate PBMCs, and no further T cell sorting was done. RNA quality was checked with an Agilent 2100 Bioanalyzer and agarose gel, and concentration with a NanoDrop 2000. These same data were also listed under a study on T cells in Graves' hyperthyroidism and ophthalmopathy. From the second report: Stable Graves' hyperthyroidism was defined as no progression to ophthalmopathy during 18 months of follow-up. The hyperthyroidism patients were between 18 and 65 years old and newly diagnosed, with a disease duration of less than 2 months. Patients with uncontrolled infections, other autoimmune diseases, pregnancy or lactation were excluded. Diagnoses relied on clinical symptoms, serum thyroxine and TRAb, thyroid ultrasound and orbital computed tomography. The first round of RT-PCR for the TCR CDR3 was performed with the HTBI primer set and the Qiagen OneStep RT-PCR kit. Most expanded thyroid clonotypes (frequency above 0.001) were also detected in blood, suggesting blood repertoires may reflect thyroid immune responses. A 13 V-J signature model separated ophthalmopathy from stable hyperthyroidism, with nearly 90% sensitivity and 81.08% specificity in cross-validation and 80%/75% in testing. In validation, the model predicted progression to ophthalmopathy with roughly 66% sensitivity and 72% to 75% specificity, a median of 6.5 months before onset. TCR V-J signatures able to tell the groups apart were searched for in a discovery cohort of 100 patients, of whom 43 had Graves' ophthalmopathy and some 60 had stable Graves' hyperthyroidism. Whether ophthalmopathy could be predicted prospectively was tested in an independent validation cohort made up of under 20 hyperthyroidism patients plus 17 patients who later progressed to ophthalmopathy. The 100 discovery patients were randomly split 7:3 into training and test sets. Thyroid tissue and blood T-cell repertoires from about six Graves' hyperthyroidism patients were also compared in the study. Once sampling was done, hyperthyroidism patients were given methimazole at a starting dose of 30 mg daily, whereas ophthalmopathy patients were given high-dose intravenous methylprednisolone. A second multiplex PCR round built the libraries, followed by size selection and purification. The libraries were sequenced on an Illumina HiSeq2000 using paired-end 100 bp reads. SOAPnuke was used to process the raw data, throwing out any read that contained adapters or uncalled bases, had a mean Phred below 15, or lacked an exact constant-primer or identifier match. High-quality paired reads were merged with COPE v1.2.5, and unique nucleotide sequences were defined as clonotypes. Clonotypes were aligned to IMGT TRBV, TRBD and TRBJ reference segments using MiTCR v1.1. Only V-J combinations with frequency above 0.0001, covering roughly 99% of repertoires, were analysed. The TCS score was defined as F50 (clonal expansion) divided by E x V (chaos), with BLOSUM62-based TCRdist calculated between CDR3 peptides within each V-J. Welch's t-statistics and random forest reduced around 550 V-J features to 13, which were used in a naive Bayes classifier (R e1071). Sample size was not statistically predetermined, and blinding of investigators to group allocation was not performed. According to the paper, TCR Vbeta CDR3 sequencing was carried out on 135 peripheral blood samples, which came from more than 40 ophthalmopathy, approximately 72 hyperthyroidism and roughly 17 progressor patients.

The sample in question was peripheral blood mononuclear cells (PBMCs), obtained at new diagnosis, from a patient treated with antithyroid drugs. The sequence was obtained from a woman aged 25-40 years with Graves disease. Donor details come from another sample of the same person, matched by shared clones. Here the chain combines TRBV11-2 and TRBJ1-4; a confident D gene designation cannot be given. The DNA sequence follows: TGTGCCAGCAGCTTAAACTCACAACCCTTAAAGAGCGAAAAACTGTTTTTT. Its protein product is CASSLNSQPLKSEKLFF.